This TCR beta chain was captured by sequencing in a study of blood T cells in healthy people across ages. A second PCR of 7 to 11 cycles used a sample-barcoded 5' primer and a J-beta primer mix. TCRdb used MiXCR to reprocess the 5' RACE reads, holding one entry per CDR3 protein. The sample lists under 1,000,000 distinct CDR3 sequences; 30% to 45% were seen once. Germline CDR1 is MNHEY and CDR2 is SMNVEV (reference sequence). CDR3 length: 14 residues. V lost 5 bases to trimming and J lost 6 bases, with 13 bases between them. This clonotype came up many times. The TCR originated in a man younger than 35 in good health. The sample taken for sequencing was blood. V gene TRBV27 combines with J gene TRBJ1-4, with no clear D. The DNA of the CDR3 is TGTGCCAGCAGTCCCGCGGGGTTTTATGAAAAACTGTTTTTT. Amino acids: CASSPAGFYEKLFF.